The sequence of this T cell receptor (beta chain) was determined in a study of glioma-infiltrating T cells. Amplification of TCR alpha and beta CDR3 regions from RNA used iRepertoire nested multiplex PCR. Each CDR3 protein is one row after TCRdb ran MiXCR on the multiplex PCR reads. Among a few hundred thousand distinct CDR3 sequences listed, about two fifths were seen once. The length of the CDR3 is 15 residues. Germline V gene lookup returns CDR1 MNHEY and CDR2 SVGEGT. Germline trimming cut 0 bases from V and 10 bases from J; bases unmatched to any gene: 6. This receptor was taken from a human donor with low-grade glioma or glioblastoma, undergoing nonglioma brain surgery, or in good health (not recorded which). Sequencing input: glioma tissue, nonneoplastic brain tissue, or PBMCs (not recorded which). The chain couples TRBV6-2 or TRBV6-3 to TRBJ2-1; 10 positions agree with TRBD2. In DNA, the CDR3 is TGTGCCAGCAGTTACTCCCTAGCGGGAGTCTACGAGCAGTTCTTC. Translating it yields CASSYSLAGVYEQFF.